The T cell receptor beta chain under discussion was sequenced for a study of TIL therapy for anti-PD-1-resistant metastatic lung cancer. The overall study: Tumors had a median PD-L1 proportion score of roughly 5.7%. Study-level points and caveats: The cohort had more treatment-naive, never-smoker and oncogene-addicted patients than typical. The baseline peripheral repertoire was partially replaced by infused TIL clonotypes that later decayed.

The ends were cut back, 4 bases at V and 0 bases at J, with 14 bases in the middle. Germline-derived CDR1 and CDR2 are SQVTM and ANQGSEA. This CDR3 contains 15 residues. For this clone: Its antigen is unidentified.

Time point meaning: pre-treatment sample, taken before nivolumab and TIL therapy. Sequencing used immunoSEQ v3. Libraries were prepared by immunoSEQ multiplex PCR; TCRdb keeps only in-frame clonotypes and omits some of them. The sample lists approximately 57,000 clones, roughly four fifths occurring once. The V call is TRBV29-1, the J call TRBJ2-3; possibly TRBD2 for D (6 bases). This receptor was taken from a person between 30 and 80 years old with non-small cell lung cancer. The material sequenced was blood, taken at baseline. CDR3 in DNA: TGCAGCGTTGTTACGGGCGGGACTAGCACAGATACGCAGTATTTT. This codes for CSVVTGGTSTDTQYF.